Listed below are T cell receptor beta chains from one sample, sequenced in a study of T cells in Graves' hyperthyroidism and ophthalmopathy. TCRdb re-called the multiplex PCR reads with MiXCR, one entry per CDR3 protein. The sample shows roughly 180,000 distinct CDR3 sequences, about 18% of them seen only once. Sequencing used blood. Every receptor here comes from a woman in her fifties or sixties with Graves' hyperthyroidism. Each CDR3 is given without its conserved first and last residue.

>TRBV6-2/TRBV6-3|TRBJ2-2
ASSRIARTGELF
>TRBV3-1|TRBJ2-7
ASSRAGPPRDEQY
>TRBV3-1|TRBJ1-1
ASSSGSRWGTEAF
>TRBV5-1|TRBJ1-2
ASSQGTDRLGYT
>TRBV3-1|TRBJ1-1
ASSPGAWGRAIRRTEAF
>TRBV6-2/TRBV6-3|TRBJ2-2
ASIERGANTGELF
>TRBV5-1|TRBJ2-5
ASSLGDSQETQY
>TRBV27|TRBJ1-1
ASSLGGVGGAF
>TRBV7-2|TRBJ2-3
ASSLPITDTQY
>TRBV6-1|TRBJ1-1
ASSKPSSPNTEAF
>TRBV11-2|TRBJ2-7
ASSLPYGGHSYEQY
>TRBV15|TRBJ2-6
ATSRTDGQGPGANVLT
>TRBV25-1|TRBJ2-2
ASTREGMPGELF
>TRBV4-1|TRBJ2-3
ASSHLAGESTDTQY
>TRBV10-3|TRBJ1-1
AIGGGQNTEAF
>TRBV14|TRBJ2-1
ASSPPLAGGPGNEQF
>TRBV11-2|TRBJ2-2
ATNRGNTGELF
>TRBV20-1|TRBJ1-1
KGTGGSGDTEAF
>TRBV5-5|TRBJ2-3
ASSLVSTMVDTQY
>TRBV20-1|TRBJ2-7
SARTQGLAGPHSYEQY
>TRBV7-8|TRBJ2-7
ASSLLAGGEQY
>TRBV5-1|TRBJ2-3
ASSFSRDRVEDTQY
>TRBV7-8|TRBJ1-3
ASSVRGMGALGSGNTIY
>TRBV6-2/TRBV6-3|TRBJ2-1
ASNIHLYNEQF
>TRBV6-2/TRBV6-3|TRBJ1-5
ASAVGSYQPQH
>TRBV2|TRBJ2-7
ASSDSGQGWGKQY
>TRBV7-9|TRBJ2-1
ASSLGAGDNEQF